The 32 T cell receptor beta chains below come from one sample, sequenced in a study of cytomegalovirus exposure and HLA in healthy donors. Profiling relied on immunoSEQ multiplex PCR, and the TCRdb table lists in-frame clones only, not all of them. The sample shows about 54,000 clones, roughly nine tenths of them seen only once. Source material: PBMCs. These receptor sequences come from a woman between 18 and 29 years old in good health and CMV-seropositive.

V usage is TRBV4-1 and J usage is TRBJ1-1, with 11 bases identical to TRBD1. The J segment lost 4 bases and the V segment lost 4 bases, leaving 2 bases of the junction unmatched. The CDR3 loop spans 14 amino acids. The germline V gene has CDR1 MGHRA and CDR2 YSYEKL. The chain's CDR3 is CASSPGQGATEAFF. The CDR3 DNA reads as TGCGCCAGCAGCCCTGGACAGGGGGCCACTGAAGCTTTCTTT.

CDR3 loop: CASTLPGGVNYGYTF. The CDR3 DNA reads TGTGCCAGCACCCTGCCAGGGGGAGTAAACTATGGCTACACCTTC. The V and J genes are TRBV5-5 and TRBJ1-2, with 7 positions matching TRBD1. Germline V lookup: CDR1 SGHKS, CDR2 YYEKEE (reference sequence). This CDR3 comprises 15 residues. The junction had 10 bases not matched to a gene; V was cut back by 6 bases and J by 2 bases.

The V call is TRBV9, the J call TRBJ2-2; D is unclear. CDR3 length: 13 residues. From germline, CDR1 is SGDLS and CDR2 YYNGEE. The V end lost 7 bases, the J end lost 1 base, and 8 bases lay between the germline ends. The CDR3 loop reads CASGQENTGELFF. The DNA of the CDR3 is TGTGCCAGCGGGCAGGAGAACACCGGGGAGCTGTTTTTT.

The sample holds one count of this clone. The rearrangement uses TRBV7-2 and TRBJ2-3; TRBD2 matches 9 bases. Looked up from germline, CDR1 is SGHTA and CDR2 is FQGNSA. This CDR3 is 19 amino acids long. V was pared by 1 base and J by 7 bases, with 18 bases of the junction left unmatched. The CDR3 here is CASSLEGGGRLAGFYTQYF. The CDR3 bases are TGTGCCAGCAGCTTAGAGGGGGGCGGTCGGCTAGCGGGGTTTTATACGCAGTATTTT. Looking up the rest from reference TRBV7-2 and TRBJ2-3 gives the full variable domain: GAGVSQSPSNKVTEKGKDVELRCDPISGHTALYWYRQSLGQGLEFLIYFQGNSAPDKSGLPSDRFSAERTGGSVSTLTIQRTQQEDSAVYLCASSLEGGGRLAGFYTQYFGPGTRLTVL.

The V and J genes are TRBV5-4 and TRBJ2-6; unclear D gene. CDR1 SGHNT and CDR2 YYREEE come from the germline V gene (reference sequence). CDR3 length: 14 residues. V was pared by 4 bases and J by 7 bases, with 12 bases between. In DNA, the CDR3 is TGTGCCAGCAGCCCCGACTCCAGAGCCAACGTCCTGACTTTC. Amino acid sequence: CASSPDSRANVLTF.

The chain carries TRBV29-1 and TRBJ2-1; 9 positions agree with TRBD1. CDR3 length equals 16 residues. The ends lost 6 bases at V and 4 bases at J; junction bases unmatched: 13. Germline assignment: CDR1 SQVTM and CDR2 ANQGSEA. The CDR3 protein is CSVEMGDRELYNEQFF. The CDR3 nucleotides read TGCAGCGTCGAGATGGGGGACAGGGAGTTGTACAATGAGCAGTTCTTC.

The chain is built from TRBV9 and TRBJ2-2; 7 nucleotides align to TRBD1. Germline V CDR1 and CDR2: SGDLS, YYNGEE. The CDR3 spans 16 residues. Germline trimming cut 0 bases from V and 7 bases from J; bases unmatched to any gene: 9. The CDR3 DNA reads as TGTGCCAGCAGCGTAGGGGCGACAGGGCGAGGCGGGGAGCTGTTTTTT. Protein sequence: CASSVGATGRGGELFF.

The CDR3 protein is CASSYSIGAISYGYTF. CDR3 coding DNA: TGTGCCAGCAGTTACTCGATAGGGGCTATTAGCTATGGCTACACCTTC. The rearrangement links TRBV6-5 to TRBJ1-2; D might be TRBD1 (5 bases). V was shortened by 0 bases and J by 4 bases, with 15 bases between the two germline ends. CDR3 size: 16 residues. Germline V CDR1 and CDR2: MNHEY, SVGAGI.

This chain joins TRBV19 and TRBJ1-2; D remains ambiguous. Trimming took off 7 bases at V and 2 bases at J, with 17 bases between the two ends. Germline CDR1 reads LNHDA; CDR2 reads SQIVND (reference sequence). The CDR3 is 15 amino acids. CDR3 DNA: TGTGCCAGTACCCGGGAGGTGAGGGCGAACTATGGCTACACCTTC. Translation gives CASTREVRANYGYTF.

The chain carries TRBV7-3 and TRBJ2-1; D perhaps matches TRBD1 (5 bases). The CDR3 is 12 amino acids. Deletions cut 4 bases from V and 7 bases from J, with 8 bases between. Germline CDR1 SGHTA, CDR2 FQGTGA. In DNA, the CDR3 is TGTGCCAGCAGCTCTGACAGTAATGAGCAGTTCTTC. Encoded protein: CASSSDSNEQFF.

The rearrangement uses TRBV28 and TRBJ1-1; D is perhaps TRBD1 (5 bases). V was shortened by 5 bases and J by 2 bases, with 15 bases between the two germline ends. From germline, CDR1 is MDHEN and CDR2 SYDVKM. The CDR3 has 15 amino acids. CDR3 DNA: TGTGCCAGCAGTCCCCCCGGGAGGGGCAACACTGAAGCTTTCTTT. This codes for CASSPPGRGNTEAFF.

V is TRBV7-2 and J is TRBJ2-3, with 9 bases that match TRBD2. The germline V gene has CDR1 SGHTA and CDR2 FQGNSA. The V and J ends lost 3 bases and 0 bases, in that order; junction bases with no gene match: 10. The CDR3 is made up of 18 amino acids. The CDR3 DNA sequence: TGTGCCAGCAGCTTGGAACCCGCGGGGGGGCTAAGCACAGATACGCAGTATTTT. Amino acids: CASSLEPAGGLSTDTQYF.

The chain couples TRBV7-9 to TRBJ1-1; 7 bases fit TRBD1. Looked up from germline, CDR1 is SEHNR and CDR2 is FQNEAQ (reference sequence). V trimming: 5 bases; J trimming: 3 bases; junction bases outside the gene matches: 15. The CDR3 runs to 17 residues. CDR3 in DNA: TGTGCCAGCAGCAAGACAGGGCTCATCTCGGACGACACTGAAGCTTTCTTT. Encoded protein: CASSKTGLISDDTEAFF. Combining the CDR3 with reference TRBV7-9 and TRBJ1-1 gives the whole variable domain DTGVSQNPRHKITKRGQNVTFRCDPISEHNRLYWYRQTLGQGPEFLTYFQNEAQLEKSRLLSDRFSAERPKGSFSTLEIQRTEQGDSAMYLCASSKTGLISDDTEAFFGQGTRLTVV.

The chain joins TRBV15 to TRBJ1-1, with TRBD1 as a possible D gene (5 bases). Germline lookup yields CDR1 LNHNV and CDR2 YYDKDF (reference sequence). There are 14 residues in the CDR3. The V gene lost 4 bases and the J gene lost 4 bases, with 13 bases spanning the gap. CDR3 bases: TGTGCCACCAGCACGGGGGGGAGGATCACTGAAGCTTTCTTT. This translates into CATSTGGRITEAFF.

V gene TRBV14 combines with J gene TRBJ1-6; D remains unclear. CDR3 length: 12 residues. Germline assignment: CDR1 SGHDN and CDR2 FVKESK. V was shortened by 3 bases and J by 9 bases, with 6 bases between the two germline ends. CDR3 bases: TGTGCCAGCAGCCAGCCGCGTTCACCCCTCCACTTT. Its protein is CASSQPRSPLHF.

This rearrangement joins TRBV7-3 to TRBJ1-4, with 8 bases that match TRBD1. Per the germline V gene, CDR1 is SGHTA and CDR2 is FQGTGA. The ends lost 6 bases at V and 8 bases at J; junction bases unmatched: 8. The CDR3 has 14 residues. CDR3 region: CASSSDRVSEKLFF. Written as DNA, the CDR3 is TGTGCCAGCAGTTCGGACAGGGTGAGCGAAAAACTGTTTTTT.

J is TRBJ1-4 and V is TRBV30, with D possibly being TRBD1 (5 bases). V lost 5 bases and J 4 bases, leaving 23 bases between the germline ends. The CDR3 covers 17 residues. The germline gives CDR1 GTSNPN, CDR2 SVGIG (reference sequence). The CDR3 sequence is CAWGAGSTQTSNEKLFF. For the CDR3, the DNA is TGTGCCTGGGGGGCGGGAAGTACCCAAACCAGTAATGAAAAACTGTTTTTT. Using reference TRBV30 and TRBJ1-4 for the parts outside the CDR3, the full variable domain is SQTIHQWPATLVQPVGSPLSLECTVEGTSNPNLYWYRQAAGRGLQLLFYSVGIGQISSEVPQNLSASRPQDRQFILSSKKLLLSDSGFYLCAWGAGSTQTSNEKLFFGSGTQLSVL.

The V and J genes are TRBV5-1 and TRBJ2-7, with D tentatively TRBD2 (5 bases). The CDR3 is made up of 12 amino acids. Per the germline V gene, CDR1 is SGHRS and CDR2 is YFSETQ. The V end was cut by 1 base, the J end by 4 bases, with 6 bases between. The CDR3, as DNA: TGCGCCAGCAGCTTGACTAGTTACGAGCAGTACTTC. It encodes CASSLTSYEQYF.

The rearrangement uses TRBV15 and TRBJ1-3; D unresolved. V was clipped by 5 bases and J by 1 base, with 12 bases between them. Germline-derived CDR1 and CDR2 are LNHNV and YYDKDF (reference sequence). This CDR3 region has 15 residues. CDR3 loop: CATSGDIFSGNTIYF. DNA for the CDR3: TGTGCCACCAGCGGCGACATCTTTTCTGGAAACACCATATATTTT.

The chain is built from TRBV14 and TRBJ2-1, with TRBD1 matching over 9 bases. With 6 bases clipped from V and 8 bases from J, the junction kept 17 bases outside the gene matches. This CDR3 comprises 17 residues. Germline loops: CDR1 SGHDN, CDR2 FVKESK. The CDR3 DNA follows: TGTGCCAGCAGTCTAGAGTGGGGACAGGGCATATCATATGAGCAGTTCTTC. It is translated as CASSLEWGQGISYEQFF.

The chain is built from TRBV29-1 and TRBJ1-2, with D perhaps TRBD1 (5 bases). The germline gives CDR1 SQVTM, CDR2 ANQGSEA. The CDR3 extends over 15 amino acids. V dropped 2 bases and J dropped 5 bases, with 18 bases sitting between them. The CDR3 nucleotides read TGCAGCGTTGAAAGCAGGGCCCCTTCTGATTATGGCTACACCTTC. It translates to CSVESRAPSDYGYTF.

This sequence joins TRBV6-1 and TRBJ2-7; 10 nucleotides agree with TRBD1. The germline gives CDR1 MNHNS, CDR2 SASEGT. The CDR3 has 12 amino acids. The CDR3 protein is CPWGDRGGEQYF. DNA for the CDR3: TGTCCGTGGGGGGACAGGGGCGGCGAGCAGTACTTC.

CDR3 protein: CASSKELRTGGQPQHF. DNA of the CDR3: TGTGCCAGCAGCAAAGAACTTAGGACAGGGGGTCAGCCCCAGCATTTT. V is TRBV21-1 and J is TRBJ1-5; the table gives TRBD1 as D, unverified against the DNA. TRBV21-1 counts as a pseudogene. This CDR3 has 16 amino acids.

The gene calls are TRBV11-2 and TRBJ2-2; perhaps TRBD1 as D (5 bases). Germline CDR1 is SGHAT and CDR2 is FQNNGV. The germline V and J ends were trimmed by 4 bases and 6 bases, with 15 bases remaining between them. CDR3 length: 15 amino acids. In DNA form, the CDR3 reads TGTGCCAGCAGCTCCCACAGGAACGACGCCGGGGAGCTGTTTTTT. It is translated as CASSSHRNDAGELFF.

This sequence joins TRBV10-2 and TRBJ2-5; tentatively, D is TRBD1 (6 bases). The germline V gene has CDR1 WSHSY and CDR2 SAAADI. V lost 8 bases to trimming and J lost 1 base, with 11 bases between them. The CDR3 loop spans 13 amino acids. The CDR3 region has the DNA TGCGCCAGCGGGGGCCAAGTCCAAGAGACCCAGTACTTC. Translated, it gives CASGGQVQETQYF.

The rearrangement uses TRBV2 and TRBJ2-1, with D possibly TRBD2 on 5 matching bases. The CDR3 length is 14 residues. Deletions cut 5 bases from V and 7 bases from J, with 15 bases between. Germline values: CDR1 SNHLY, CDR2 FYNNEI. CDR3 region: CASSLAGFGNEQFF. CDR3 nucleotide sequence: TGTGCCAGCAGTCTGGCGGGCTTTGGAAATGAGCAGTTCTTC.

This rearrangement joins TRBV5-1 to TRBJ2-3; 8 positions agree with TRBD1. The V and J ends lost 0 bases and 4 bases, in that order; junction bases with no gene match: 7. This CDR3 has 16 residues. Germline V gene sequence: CDR1 SGHRS, CDR2 YFSETQ. The CDR3 region has the DNA TGCGCCAGCAGCTTGGCAACAGGGGGGTCGTCAGATACGCAGTATTTT. Encoded protein: CASSLATGGSSDTQYF.

The chain carries TRBV9 and TRBJ2-1; D perhaps matches TRBD2 (7 bases). V lost 1 base and J 2 bases, leaving 13 bases between the germline ends. The CDR3 runs 16 residues. Germline CDR1 SGDLS, CDR2 YYNGEE. The CDR3 is CASSVSWGGPYNEQFF. CDR3 nucleotide sequence: TGTGCCAGCAGCGTAAGTTGGGGGGGGCCCTACAATGAGCAGTTCTTC.

V is TRBV6-6 and J is TRBJ1-2, with 9 nucleotides matching TRBD1. V was clipped by 4 bases and J by 7 bases; unmatched bases: 7. Germline loops: CDR1 MNHNY, CDR2 SVGAGI (reference sequence). This CDR3 is built from 14 residues. CDR3 sequence: CASSFGTGKGGYTF. The CDR3, as DNA: TGTGCCAGCAGTTTCGGGACAGGGAAAGGTGGCTACACCTTC.

The rearrangement joins TRBV30 to TRBJ1-5; 10 bases line up with TRBD1. The germline CDR1 and CDR2 sequences are GTSNPN and SVGIG (reference sequence). V gave up 1 base and J gave up 6 bases; unmatched junction bases: 3. This CDR3 is built from 14 residues. Written as DNA, the CDR3 is TGTGCCTGGAGTGACGGGACAGGGGCTCAGCCCCAGCATTTT. As protein: CAWSDGTGAQPQHF. Drawing the rest from reference TRBV30 and TRBJ1-5, the complete variable domain is SQTIHQWPATLVQPVGSPLSLECTVEGTSNPNLYWYRQAAGRGLQLLFYSVGIGQISSEVPQNLSASRPQDRQFILSSKKLLLSDSGFYLCAWSDGTGAQPQHFGDGTRLSIL.

The chain employs TRBV6-5 and TRBJ1-4; D gene ambiguous. Trimming stripped 3 bases from V and 2 bases from J, with 7 bases between. The CDR3 loop spans 14 amino acids. The germline V gene has CDR1 MNHEY and CDR2 SVGAGI. CDR3 bases: TGTGCCAGCAGTTATGCAGGCACTAATGAAAAACTGTTTTTT. It codes for CASSYAGTNEKLFF.

The rearrangement joins TRBV27 to TRBJ1-6, with 7 bases that match TRBD1. Germline V gene sequence: CDR1 MNHEY, CDR2 SMNVEV (reference sequence). This CDR3 has 15 residues. Losses at the gene ends were 6 bases for V and 5 bases for J; bases not matched to a gene: 7. The CDR3 is CASSYRGPHNSPLHF. CDR3 nucleotides: TGTGCCAGCAGCTACAGGGGACCCCATAATTCACCCCTCCACTTT.